The rows below give T cell receptor beta chains drawn from one sample of a study of T-cell reconstitution after alpha-beta-depleted transplantation in children. TCRdb itself ran the PCR reads through MiXCR, one entry per CDR3 protein. Among fewer than 450,000 distinct CDR3 sequences listed, roughly 16% were seen once. Here the sequenced sample was PBMCs, mostly from graft donor cells, taken 360 days after TCRalphabeta/CD19-depleted stem cell transplant. These receptors were collected from a male patient between 2 and 10 years old who had a stem cell transplant for acute lymphoblastic leukemia, so the T cells may come from the graft donor. CDR3s include the opening cysteine and the closing phenylalanine or tryptophan. A D gene is named only where the DNA matches it firmly. Size is stated for part of the rows, as once, few or many counts, or as a class when the clone is expanded.

V gene: TRBV4-3; D gene: .; CDR3 length: 17; J gene: TRBJ1-1; clone size: .; CDR3 protein: CASSQDPGRTVNTEAFF; CDR3 DNA: TGCGCCAGCAGCCAAGACCCGGGACGGACCGTGAACACTGAAGCTTTCTTT
V gene: TRBV7-6; D gene: TRBD2; CDR3 length: 19; J gene: TRBJ2-1; clone size: .; CDR3 protein: CASSSSGSLLAEGSYEQFF; CDR3 DNA: TGTGCCAGCAGCTCATCAGGGTCATTACTAGCGGAAGGGAGTTATGAGCAGTTCTTC
V gene: TRBV9; D gene: TRBD1; CDR3 length: 15; J gene: TRBJ1-1; clone size: few; CDR3 protein: CASTTLGQTNTEAFF; CDR3 DNA: TGTGCCAGCACAACCCTGGGACAGACGAACACTGAAGCTTTCTTT
V gene: TRBV20-1; D gene: .; CDR3 length: 16; J gene: TRBJ2-3; clone size: many; CDR3 protein: CSARADPGRSTDTQYF; CDR3 DNA: TGCAGTGCTAGAGCCGACCCCGGACGGAGCACAGATACGCAGTATTTT
V gene: TRBV12-3/TRBV12-4; D gene: .; CDR3 length: 14; J gene: TRBJ1-6; clone size: .; CDR3 protein: CASSFRGTRSPLHF; CDR3 DNA: TGTGCCAGCAGTTTCAGAGGAACGCGTTCACCCCTCCACTTT
V gene: TRBV4-3; D gene: TRBD1; CDR3 length: 13; J gene: TRBJ2-7; clone size: .; CDR3 protein: CASAWDSKYEQYF; CDR3 DNA: TGCGCCAGCGCTTGGGACAGCAAGTACGAGCAGTACTTC
V gene: TRBV4-1; D gene: .; CDR3 length: 15; J gene: TRBJ2-1; clone size: many; CDR3 protein: CASSQDRTTYNEQFF; CDR3 DNA: TGCGCCAGCAGCCAAGATAGGACAACCTACAATGAGCAGTTCTTC
V gene: TRBV24-1; D gene: .; CDR3 length: 15; J gene: TRBJ2-2; clone size: many; CDR3 protein: CATSDLAQGPGELFF; CDR3 DNA: TGTGCCACCAGTGATTTGGCTCAGGGGCCCGGGGAGCTGTTTTTT
V gene: TRBV12-3/TRBV12-4; D gene: TRBD2; CDR3 length: 16; J gene: TRBJ2-1; clone size: .; CDR3 protein: CASSPWGTSGSNEQFF; CDR3 DNA: TGTGCCAGCAGTCCTTGGGGGACTAGCGGGTCCAATGAGCAGTTCTTC
V gene: TRBV28; D gene: TRBD2; CDR3 length: 15; J gene: TRBJ2-5; clone size: many; CDR3 protein: CASSSDLLAAETQYF; CDR3 DNA: TGTGCCAGCAGTTCCGATCTCCTAGCGGCAGAGACCCAGTACTTC
V gene: TRBV10-3; D gene: .; CDR3 length: 14; J gene: TRBJ2-3; clone size: .; CDR3 protein: CAISEYDGTDTQYF; CDR3 DNA: TGTGCCATCAGTGAGTATGATGGCACAGATACGCAGTATTTT
V gene: TRBV7-9; D gene: TRBD1; CDR3 length: 15; J gene: TRBJ1-6; clone size: few; CDR3 protein: CASSYPTGENSPLHF; CDR3 DNA: TGTGCCAGCAGTTACCCCACAGGGGAGAATTCACCCCTCCACTTT
V gene: TRBV6-2/TRBV6-3; D gene: .; CDR3 length: 14; J gene: TRBJ1-1; clone size: .; CDR3 protein: CASSYTVVKTEAFF; CDR3 DNA: TGTGCCAGCAGTTACACAGTGGTGAAGACTGAAGCTTTCTTT
V gene: TRBV3-1; D gene: .; CDR3 length: 13; J gene: TRBJ2-3; clone size: many; CDR3 protein: CASSQLGADTQYF; CDR3 DNA: TGTGCCAGCAGCCAACTTGGGGCAGATACGCAGTATTTT
V gene: TRBV30; D gene: .; CDR3 length: 13; J gene: TRBJ1-3; clone size: .; CDR3 protein: CAWMHTRGGTIYF; CDR3 DNA: TGTGCCTGGATGCACACCAGAGGAGGCACCATATATTTT
V gene: TRBV29-1; D gene: .; CDR3 length: 12; J gene: TRBJ2-1; clone size: .; CDR3 protein: CSVERENNEQFF; CDR3 DNA: TGCAGCGTTGAAAGGGAGAACAATGAGCAGTTCTTC
V gene: TRBV6-2/TRBV6-3; D gene: .; CDR3 length: 19; J gene: TRBJ1-5; clone size: .; CDR3 protein: CASSLLQAGTFNSNQPQHF; CDR3 DNA: TGTGCCAGCAGTTTACTCCAGGCCGGTACCTTCAATAGCAATCAGCCCCAGCATTTT
V gene: TRBV20-1; D gene: .; CDR3 length: 15; J gene: TRBJ2-2; clone size: many; CDR3 protein: CSALRVNANTGELFF; CDR3 DNA: TGCAGTGCACTGAGGGTGAACGCGAACACCGGGGAGCTGTTTTTT
V gene: TRBV4-3; D gene: .; CDR3 length: 13; J gene: TRBJ2-7; clone size: .; CDR3 protein: CASSPGTFDEQYF; CDR3 DNA: TGCGCCAGCAGCCCGGGGACATTCGACGAGCAGTACTTC
V gene: TRBV12-3/TRBV12-4; D gene: .; CDR3 length: 15; J gene: TRBJ2-1; clone size: .; CDR3 protein: CASSFGPGVNNEQFF; CDR3 DNA: TGTGCCAGCAGTTTCGGGCCGGGAGTTAATAATGAGCAGTTCTTC
V gene: TRBV4-3; D gene: .; CDR3 length: 15; J gene: TRBJ1-4; clone size: few; CDR3 protein: CASSQEGRGARKLFF; CDR3 DNA: TGCGCCAGCAGCCAAGAGGGGAGAGGGGCCCGTAAACTGTTTTTT
V gene: TRBV20-1; D gene: TRBD2; CDR3 length: 15; J gene: TRBJ2-1; clone size: .; CDR3 protein: CSAHGRTSGYNEQFF; CDR3 DNA: TGCAGTGCTCACGGGCGGACTAGCGGCTACAATGAGCAGTTCTTC
V gene: TRBV18; D gene: .; CDR3 length: 14; J gene: TRBJ2-6; clone size: few; CDR3 protein: CASSPVAGANVLTF; CDR3 DNA: TGTGCCAGCTCACCAGTTGCTGGGGCCAACGTCCTGACTTTC
V gene: TRBV7-2; D gene: .; CDR3 length: 15; J gene: TRBJ2-2; clone size: few; CDR3 protein: CASSLAPGDTGELFF; CDR3 DNA: TGTGCCAGCAGCTTAGCGCCGGGAGACACCGGGGAGCTGTTTTTT
V gene: TRBV19; D gene: .; CDR3 length: 15; J gene: TRBJ1-4; clone size: few; CDR3 protein: CASSPPTGKEEKLFF; CDR3 DNA: TGTGCCAGTAGTCCTCCGACAGGTAAAGAGGAAAAACTGTTTTTT
V gene: TRBV9; D gene: TRBD1; CDR3 length: 15; J gene: TRBJ2-4; clone size: few; CDR3 protein: CASSPAGGRRNIQYF; CDR3 DNA: TGTGCCAGCAGCCCCGCAGGGGGCCGGAGAAACATTCAGTACTTC
V gene: TRBV9; D gene: .; CDR3 length: 14; J gene: TRBJ2-3; clone size: many; CDR3 protein: CASSSTTSTDTQYF; CDR3 DNA: TGTGCCAGCAGCTCCACCACTAGCACAGATACGCAGTATTTT
V gene: TRBV29-1; D gene: TRBD1; CDR3 length: 13; J gene: TRBJ2-7; clone size: .; CDR3 protein: CSVEQGASYEQYF; CDR3 DNA: TGCAGCGTTGAGCAGGGGGCGAGCTACGAGCAGTACTTC
V gene: TRBV5-1; D gene: TRBD1; CDR3 length: 15; J gene: TRBJ2-1; clone size: few; CDR3 protein: CASSLRQGARNEQFF; CDR3 DNA: TGCGCCAGCAGCCTGAGGCAGGGGGCGCGGAATGAGCAGTTCTTC